This T cell receptor (beta chain) was recorded in a study of T cells in Graves' hyperthyroidism and ophthalmopathy. Study summary: Peripheral blood was obtained at initial diagnosis, preceding any treatment.

This clonotype occurred a few times. Researchers amplified the TCR beta CDR3 regions from RNA transcripts. During a first-round RT-PCR of the TCR CDR3, the HTBI primer set was used. TCRdb processed the multiplex PCR reads anew with MiXCR; each CDR3 protein has one entry. This table holds over 350,000 distinct CDR3 sequences, approximately 15% found once. Patients with uncontrolled infections, other autoimmune diseases, pregnancy or lactation were excluded. This sample holds PBMCs from roughly 10 ml fresh peripheral blood. The clonotype originates from a man younger than 35 with Graves' ophthalmopathy. The sequenced sample was blood.

The CDR3 bases are TGTGCCAGCAGCTTAATGGGGGCAGAGACCCAGTACTTC. This encodes CASSLMGAETQYF. V and J are TRBV7-9 and TRBJ2-5; a possible D gene is TRBD1 (6 bases). Deletions cut 2 bases from V and 4 bases from J, with 8 bases between. The CDR3 length is 13 residues. Per the germline V gene, CDR1 is SEHNR and CDR2 is FQNEAQ (reference sequence).